This TCR beta chain was profiled in a study of blood T cell repertoires in COVID-19. Study as a whole: Acute and convalescent COVID-19 specimens originated in the United States, Italy and Spain.

Study processing details: By means of reference gene primer amplification, nucleated cell counts were estimated. Here immunoSEQ multiplex PCR was the method, and the copy in TCRdb shows in-frame clones only, minus some. The DNA was the basis for D and trimming; V, J and clone size are from that table. Of around 77,000 clones listed, roughly 90% are singletons. The CDR3 contains 16 residues. Germline V gene data show CDR1 as KGHDR and CDR2 as SFDVKD. V was pared by 4 bases and J by 9 bases, with 6 bases of the junction left unmatched. The genes are TRBV24-1 and TRBJ2-1; 15 bases match TRBD2. Sequenced input: peripheral blood. The sequence came from a woman aged 55-75 years with active COVID-19. CDR3 sequence reads: CATSDKGLAGGLEQFF. As DNA, the CDR3 is TGTGCCACCAGTGACAAGGGACTAGCGGGAGGCCTTGAGCAGTTCTTC.